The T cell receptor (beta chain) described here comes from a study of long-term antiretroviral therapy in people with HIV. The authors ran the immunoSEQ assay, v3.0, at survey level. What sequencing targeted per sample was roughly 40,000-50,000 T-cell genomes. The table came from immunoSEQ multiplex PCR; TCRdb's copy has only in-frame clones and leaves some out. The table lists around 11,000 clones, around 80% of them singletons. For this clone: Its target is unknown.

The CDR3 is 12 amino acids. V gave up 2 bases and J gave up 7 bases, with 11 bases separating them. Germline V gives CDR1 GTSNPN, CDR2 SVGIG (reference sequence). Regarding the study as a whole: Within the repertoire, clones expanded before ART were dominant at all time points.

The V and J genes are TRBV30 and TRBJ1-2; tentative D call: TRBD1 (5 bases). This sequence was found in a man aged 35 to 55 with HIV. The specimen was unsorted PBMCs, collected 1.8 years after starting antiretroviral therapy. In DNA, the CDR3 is TGTGCCTGGAGTCAGGGATTGTCTGGCTACACCTTC. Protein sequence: CAWSQGLSGYTF.